Listed below are T cell receptor beta chains from one sample, sequenced in a study of metastatic and nonmetastatic thyroid tumors. From the PCR reads, TCRdb re-called clones with MiXCR. Of over 10,000 clones listed, approximately 33% are singletons. Sequencing input: tumor tissue. Receptors were obtained from a male donor with papillary thyroid cancer or a benign thyroid nodule (not recorded which). Some clones in this sample may be carry-over from other donors' samples. Both conserved end residues are part of each CDR3. The D gene is left open where the match is weak. Only some rows state a clone size, as once, few, many or a class for expanded clones.

cdr3_aa: CAISEIGTSEKFF; cdr3_nt: TGTGCCATCAGTGAGATCGGGACTAGCGAGAAGTTCTTC; v_call: TRBV10-3; clone_size: -; j_call: TRBJ2-1; d_call: TRBD2
cdr3_aa: CASRDRGPLYGYTF; cdr3_nt: TGTGCCAGCAGGGACAGGGGTCCCCTATATGGCTACACCTTC; v_call: TRBV2; clone_size: -; j_call: TRBJ1-2; d_call: TRBD1
cdr3_aa: CASSVAGTGGETQYF; cdr3_nt: TGTGCCAGCAGCGTAGCTGGGACGGGAGGGGAGACCCAGTACTTC; v_call: TRBV9; clone_size: many; j_call: TRBJ2-5; d_call: TRBD2
cdr3_aa: CASSLVVPAIGDTQYF; cdr3_nt: TGTGCCAGCAGCTTAGTTGTCCCCGCGATTGGAGATACGCAGTATTTT; v_call: TRBV7-6; clone_size: -; j_call: TRBJ2-3; d_call: -
cdr3_aa: CASSFPNGGCYTF; cdr3_nt: TGTGCCAGCAGCTTCCCTAACGGGGGATGCTACACCTTC; v_call: TRBV7-9; clone_size: -; j_call: TRBJ1-2; d_call: -
cdr3_aa: CSARGSYGYTF; cdr3_nt: TGCAGTGCCAGGGGTTCCTATGGCTACACCTTC; v_call: TRBV20-1; clone_size: -; j_call: TRBJ1-2; d_call: -
cdr3_aa: CASSFTGQPTDTQYF; cdr3_nt: TGTGCCAGCAGCTTTACGGGACAGCCCACAGATACGCAGTATTTT; v_call: TRBV7-2; clone_size: many; j_call: TRBJ2-3; d_call: TRBD1
cdr3_aa: CASSLAVLAPYQDTQYF; cdr3_nt: TGCGCCAGCAGCCTAGCGGTACTAGCGCCGTACCAAGATACCCAGTACTTC; v_call: TRBV5-1; clone_size: -; j_call: TRBJ2-5; d_call: TRBD2
cdr3_aa: CSATGTGWGQWGPQHF; cdr3_nt: TGCAGTGCTACCGGGACGGGGTGGGGGCAATGGGGGCCCCAGCATTTT; v_call: TRBV20-1; clone_size: -; j_call: TRBJ1-5; d_call: -
cdr3_aa: CATSRDVVQPQHF; cdr3_nt: TGTGCCACCAGCAGAGATGTTGTTCAGCCCCAGCATTTT; v_call: TRBV15; clone_size: many; j_call: TRBJ1-5; d_call: -
cdr3_aa: CASSPWEGAGEQPQHF; cdr3_nt: TGTGCCAGCAGCCCCTGGGAGGGGGCAGGTGAACAGCCCCAGCATTTT; v_call: TRBV9; clone_size: many; j_call: TRBJ1-5; d_call: TRBD1
cdr3_aa: CASSVDSPNYGYTF; cdr3_nt: TGTGCCAGCAGCGTAGATAGCCCTAACTATGGCTACACCTTC; v_call: TRBV9; clone_size: many; j_call: TRBJ1-2; d_call: -
cdr3_aa: CASSPTSRDEQFF; cdr3_nt: TGTGCCAGCAGCCCAACTAGTAGAGATGAGCAGTTCTTC; v_call: TRBV14; clone_size: many; j_call: TRBJ2-1; d_call: -
cdr3_aa: CASSFTADGYTF; cdr3_nt: TGCGCCAGCAGCTTTACGGCAGATGGCTATACCTTC; v_call: TRBV5-1; clone_size: once; j_call: TRBJ1-2; d_call: -
cdr3_aa: CASSFSRDWSSYEQYF; cdr3_nt: TGCGCCAGCAGCTTCAGCCGGGACTGGAGCTCCTACGAGCAGTACTTC; v_call: TRBV5-1; clone_size: once; j_call: TRBJ2-7; d_call: -
cdr3_aa: CASSYGTGGDEQYF; cdr3_nt: TGTGCCAGCAGCTACGGGACAGGGGGCGACGAGCAGTACTTC; v_call: TRBV11-3; clone_size: -; j_call: TRBJ2-7; d_call: TRBD1
cdr3_aa: CATSLLPSGGYTF; cdr3_nt: TGTGCCACCAGTTTATTACCTTCGGGAGGCTACACCTTC; v_call: TRBV28; clone_size: -; j_call: TRBJ1-2; d_call: -
cdr3_aa: CDSSDRDSNQTQHF; cdr3_nt: TGTGACAGCAGCGACCGGGACAGCAATCAGACACAGCATTTT; v_call: TRBV4-2; clone_size: -; j_call: TRBJ1-5; d_call: TRBD1
cdr3_aa: CSARTTGTSATSTYNEQFF; cdr3_nt: TGCAGTGCTAGAACAACCGGGACTAGCGCTACATCCACCTACAATGAGCAGTTCTTC; v_call: TRBV20-1; clone_size: many; j_call: TRBJ2-1; d_call: TRBD2
cdr3_aa: CSARKTGIRSGANVLTF; cdr3_nt: TGCAGTGCTAGGAAGACAGGGATTCGCTCTGGGGCCAACGTCCTGACTTTC; v_call: TRBV20-1; clone_size: -; j_call: TRBJ2-6; d_call: TRBD1
cdr3_aa: CASKRGTTYEQYF; cdr3_nt: TGCGCCAGCAAACGGGGGACCACCTACGAGCAGTACTTC; v_call: TRBV10-2; clone_size: many; j_call: TRBJ2-7; d_call: -
cdr3_aa: CASCLGGGGGMGYGYTF; cdr3_nt: TGTGCCAGCTGCTTGGGCGGTGGAGGTGGCATGGGCTATGGCTACACCTTC; v_call: TRBV5-4; clone_size: -; j_call: TRBJ1-2; d_call: -
cdr3_aa: CASSRFGQGISAGELFF; cdr3_nt: TGTGCCAGCAGCCGATTCGGTCAGGGGATAAGCGCCGGGGAGCTGTTTTTT; v_call: TRBV11-3; clone_size: medium-sized; j_call: TRBJ2-2; d_call: -
cdr3_aa: CATRAGGRNEQFF; cdr3_nt: TGTGCCACCCGAGCGGGGGGGCGGAATGAGCAGTTCTTC; v_call: TRBV6-1; clone_size: -; j_call: TRBJ2-1; d_call: TRBD2
cdr3_aa: CASRSDRGLNEQYF; cdr3_nt: TGTGCCAGTAGATCTGACAGGGGGTTGAACGAGCAGTACTTC; v_call: TRBV19; clone_size: few; j_call: TRBJ2-7; d_call: TRBD1
cdr3_aa: CSAAAGPYGYTF; cdr3_nt: TGCAGTGCTGCCGCAGGCCCCTATGGCTACACCTTC; v_call: TRBV20-1; clone_size: -; j_call: TRBJ1-2; d_call: -
cdr3_aa: CAVRRGNGYTF; cdr3_nt: TGTGCTGTGAGGAGAGGGAATGGCTACACCTTC; v_call: TRBV19; clone_size: -; j_call: TRBJ1-2; d_call: -
cdr3_aa: CASSLGTGAAYGYTF; cdr3_nt: TGTGCCAGCAGTTTAGGGACAGGGGCAGCCTATGGCTACACCTTC; v_call: TRBV28; clone_size: medium-sized; j_call: TRBJ1-2; d_call: TRBD1
cdr3_aa: CASSLRDRAVGMNTEAFF; cdr3_nt: TGTGCCAGCAGCTTACGGGACAGAGCGGTGGGTATGAACACTGAAGCTTTCTTT; v_call: TRBV7-8; clone_size: many; j_call: TRBJ1-1; d_call: TRBD1
cdr3_aa: CASSVKDDGPYEQYF; cdr3_nt: TGTGCCAGCAGCGTGAAAGATGACGGACCCTACGAGCAGTACTTC; v_call: TRBV6-1; clone_size: few; j_call: TRBJ2-7; d_call: -
cdr3_aa: CASSPSGTPTYEQYF; cdr3_nt: TGTGCCAGCAGCCCTAGCGGGACTCCGACCTACGAGCAGTACTTC; v_call: TRBV7-3; clone_size: medium-sized; j_call: TRBJ2-7; d_call: TRBD2
cdr3_aa: CASSRAGSGGYTF; cdr3_nt: TGTGCCAGCAGCCGGGCCGGTTCCGGGGGCTACACCTTC; v_call: TRBV5-6; clone_size: many; j_call: TRBJ1-2; d_call: -
cdr3_aa: CASMAHTGDNQPQHF; cdr3_nt: TGTGCCAGCATGGCGCACACAGGGGACAATCAGCCCCAGCATTTT; v_call: TRBV28; clone_size: few; j_call: TRBJ1-5; d_call: TRBD1
cdr3_aa: CASSEQGGSSYEQYF; cdr3_nt: TGTGCCAGCAGTGAGCAGGGGGGGAGCTCCTACGAGCAGTACTTC; v_call: TRBV6-1; clone_size: -; j_call: TRBJ2-7; d_call: -
cdr3_aa: CAWSGQRNTEAFF; cdr3_nt: TGTGCCTGGAGTGGACAGAGGAACACTGAAGCTTTCTTT; v_call: TRBV30; clone_size: few; j_call: TRBJ1-1; d_call: -
cdr3_aa: CASRKTGSTQYF; cdr3_nt: TGTGCCAGTAGGAAGACAGGGTCGACCCAGTACTTC; v_call: TRBV6-1; clone_size: many; j_call: TRBJ2-5; d_call: TRBD1
cdr3_aa: CSAREPGTATDGYTF; cdr3_nt: TGCAGTGCTAGAGAGCCAGGAACCGCGACCGATGGCTACACCTTC; v_call: TRBV20-1; clone_size: -; j_call: TRBJ1-2; d_call: -
cdr3_aa: CSVEWREVTYTHYF; cdr3_nt: TGCAGTGTCGAATGGCGGGAGGTCACATATACGCATTATTTT; v_call: TRBV20-1; clone_size: few; j_call: TRBJ2-3; d_call: TRBD2
cdr3_aa: CASSELAGGPETQYF; cdr3_nt: TGTGCCAGCAGTGAACTAGCGGGGGGGCCAGAGACCCAGTACTTC; v_call: TRBV6-1; clone_size: many; j_call: TRBJ2-5; d_call: TRBD2
cdr3_aa: CASSPLPNTEAFF; cdr3_nt: TGTGCCAGCAGCCCCCTGCCGAACACTGAAGCTTTCTTT; v_call: TRBV7-3; clone_size: -; j_call: TRBJ1-1; d_call: -
cdr3_aa: CASSNDLYNEQFF; cdr3_nt: TGCGCCAGCAGTAACGACTTGTACAATGAGCAGTTCTTC; v_call: TRBV10-2; clone_size: -; j_call: TRBJ2-1; d_call: -
cdr3_aa: CASKRGTVNTEAFF; cdr3_nt: TGTGCCAGCAAACGAGGGACGGTGAACACTGAAGCTTTCTTT; v_call: TRBV28; clone_size: -; j_call: TRBJ1-1; d_call: -
cdr3_aa: CSAKDLRGDTQYF; cdr3_nt: TGCAGTGCCAAGGACCTGAGGGGGGATACGCAGTATTTT; v_call: TRBV20-1; clone_size: medium-sized; j_call: TRBJ2-3; d_call: -
cdr3_aa: CASSFRGQTYYGYTF; cdr3_nt: TGTGCCAGCAGCTTCAGGGGACAGACCTACTATGGCTACACCTTC; v_call: TRBV5-8; clone_size: -; j_call: TRBJ1-2; d_call: TRBD1
cdr3_aa: CASSLEWTANYGYTF; cdr3_nt: TGTGCCAGCAGCTTGGAATGGACAGCTAACTATGGCTACACCTTC; v_call: TRBV5-8; clone_size: few; j_call: TRBJ1-2; d_call: -
cdr3_aa: CASSLDRDWEQYF; cdr3_nt: TGTGCCAGCAGTTTGGACAGGGATTGGGAGCAGTACTTC; v_call: TRBV28; clone_size: -; j_call: TRBJ2-7; d_call: TRBD1
cdr3_aa: CSASLREFQGRLNQYNEQFF; cdr3_nt: TGCAGTGCTAGTCTCCGGGAGTTCCAGGGGAGGCTAAACCAATACAATGAGCAGTTCTTC; v_call: TRBV20-1; clone_size: medium-sized; j_call: TRBJ2-1; d_call: -
cdr3_aa: CASSPGTGRGELFF; cdr3_nt: TGTGCCAGCTCACCTGGGACAGGGCGCGGGGAGCTGTTTTTT; v_call: TRBV18; clone_size: few; j_call: TRBJ2-2; d_call: TRBD1
cdr3_aa: CSARSDWGSPLHF; cdr3_nt: TGCAGTGCTAGATCAGATTGGGGATCACCCCTCCACTTT; v_call: TRBV20-1; clone_size: medium-sized; j_call: TRBJ1-6; d_call: -
cdr3_aa: CASSLSRYVYTF; cdr3_nt: TGTGCCAGCAGTTTATCCCGCTATGTCTACACCTTC; v_call: TRBV28; clone_size: -; j_call: TRBJ1-2; d_call: -
cdr3_aa: CASSPVGLAGAGELFF; cdr3_nt: TGTGCCAGCAGTCCGGTCGGACTAGCGGGGGCCGGGGAGCTGTTTTTT; v_call: TRBV6-2/TRBV6-3; clone_size: few; j_call: TRBJ2-2; d_call: TRBD2
cdr3_aa: CASSRDRGNEKLFF; cdr3_nt: TGTGCCAGCAGCCGGGACAGGGGAAATGAAAAACTGTTTTTT; v_call: TRBV28; clone_size: -; j_call: TRBJ1-4; d_call: TRBD1
cdr3_aa: CASSPQGGTGVSYEQYF; cdr3_nt: TGTGCCAGCAGTCCACAAGGGGGGACAGGGGTGTCCTACGAGCAGTACTTC; v_call: TRBV12-3/TRBV12-4; clone_size: medium-sized; j_call: TRBJ2-7; d_call: TRBD1
cdr3_aa: CASSLGGTAYGYTF; cdr3_nt: TGTGCCAGCAGCTTAGGAGGGACAGCCTATGGCTACACCTTC; v_call: TRBV7-2; clone_size: medium-sized; j_call: TRBJ1-2; d_call: TRBD1